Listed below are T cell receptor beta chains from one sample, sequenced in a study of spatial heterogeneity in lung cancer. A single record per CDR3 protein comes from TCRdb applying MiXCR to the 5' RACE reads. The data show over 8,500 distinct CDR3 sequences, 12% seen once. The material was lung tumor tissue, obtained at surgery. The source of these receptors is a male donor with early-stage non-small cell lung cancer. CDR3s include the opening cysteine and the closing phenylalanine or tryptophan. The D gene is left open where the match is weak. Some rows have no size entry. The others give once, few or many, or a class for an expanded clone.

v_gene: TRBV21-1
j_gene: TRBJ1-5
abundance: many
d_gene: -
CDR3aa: CASSNRDRPVRQPQHF
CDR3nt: TGTGCCAGCAGCAACCGGGACAGGCCGGTGAGGCAGCCCCAGCATTTT

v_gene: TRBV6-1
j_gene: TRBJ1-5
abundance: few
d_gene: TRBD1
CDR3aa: CASSDGQGNQPQHF
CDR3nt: TGTGCCAGCAGTGACGGACAGGGAAATCAGCCCCAGCATTTT

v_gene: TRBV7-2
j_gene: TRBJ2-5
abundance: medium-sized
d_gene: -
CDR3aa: CASSLERGPQETQYF
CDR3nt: TGTGCCAGCAGCTTAGAGAGGGGCCCCCAAGAGACCCAGTACTTC

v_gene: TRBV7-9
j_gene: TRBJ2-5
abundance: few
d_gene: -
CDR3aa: CASSLGRFQETQYF
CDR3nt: TGTGCCAGCAGCTTAGGACGGTTCCAAGAGACCCAGTACTTC

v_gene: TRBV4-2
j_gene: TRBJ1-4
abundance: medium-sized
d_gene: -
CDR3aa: CASSRGATNEKLFF
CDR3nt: TGTGCCAGCAGCCGGGGGGCAACTAATGAAAAACTGTTTTTT

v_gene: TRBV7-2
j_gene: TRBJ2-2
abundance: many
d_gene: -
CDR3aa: CASSLVGMNTGELFF
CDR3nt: TGTGCCAGCAGCTTAGTAGGGATGAACACCGGGGAGCTGTTTTTT

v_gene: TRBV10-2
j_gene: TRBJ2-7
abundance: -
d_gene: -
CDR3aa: CASSESRDYYEQYF
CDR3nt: TGCGCCAGCAGTGAGTCGCGGGATTACTACGAGCAGTACTTC

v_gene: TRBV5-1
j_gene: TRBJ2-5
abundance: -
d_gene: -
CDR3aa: CASSLVPGLQETQYF
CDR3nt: TGCGCCAGCAGCTTGGTACCAGGGCTACAAGAGACCCAGTACTTC

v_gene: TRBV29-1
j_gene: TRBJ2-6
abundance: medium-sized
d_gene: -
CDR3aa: CSVSGAGANVLTF
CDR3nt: TGCAGCGTTTCGGGGGCTGGGGCCAACGTCCTGACTTTC

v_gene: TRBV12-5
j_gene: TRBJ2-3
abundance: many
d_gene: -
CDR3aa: CASGQLDTQYF
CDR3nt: TGTGCTAGTGGTCAATTAGATACGCAGTATTTT

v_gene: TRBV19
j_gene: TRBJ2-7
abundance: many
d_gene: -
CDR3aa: CASSRSASYEQYF
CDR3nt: TGTGCCAGTAGTAGGTCAGCCTCCTACGAGCAGTACTTC

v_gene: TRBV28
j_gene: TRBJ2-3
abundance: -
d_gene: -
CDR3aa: CASIPRDSSTDTQYF
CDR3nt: TGTGCCAGCATTCCCCGGGACTCTAGCACAGATACGCAGTATTTT

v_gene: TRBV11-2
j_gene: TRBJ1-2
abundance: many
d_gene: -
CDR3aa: CASSLDARALANYGYTF
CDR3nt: TGTGCCAGCAGCTTAGACGCCAGGGCCCTTGCTAACTATGGCTACACCTTC

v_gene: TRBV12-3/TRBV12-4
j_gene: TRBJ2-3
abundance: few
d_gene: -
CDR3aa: CASSLKVLTDTQYF
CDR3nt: TGTGCCAGCAGTTTAAAGGTCCTCACAGATACGCAGTATTTT

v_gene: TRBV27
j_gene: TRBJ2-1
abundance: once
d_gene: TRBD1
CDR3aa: CASSPGQGRHNEQFF
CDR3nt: TGTGCCAGCAGTCCCGGACAGGGGCGACACAATGAGCAGTTCTTC

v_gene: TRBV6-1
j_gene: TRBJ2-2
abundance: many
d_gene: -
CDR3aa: CASSVSRQENTGELFF
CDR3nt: TGTGCCAGCAGTGTTTCTAGACAGGAGAACACCGGGGAGCTGTTTTTT

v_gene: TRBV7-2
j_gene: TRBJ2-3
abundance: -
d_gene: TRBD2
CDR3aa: CASSLVRDYLDTDTQYF
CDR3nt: TGTGCCAGCAGCTTAGTACGGGACTACCTAGATACAGATACGCAGTATTTT

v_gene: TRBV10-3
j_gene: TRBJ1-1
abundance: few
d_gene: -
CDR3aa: CAISQTGNTEAFF
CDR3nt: TGTGCCATCAGCCAGACAGGGAACACTGAAGCTTTCTTT

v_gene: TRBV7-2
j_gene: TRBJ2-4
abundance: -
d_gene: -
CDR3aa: CASSLALVGEGGQNIQYF
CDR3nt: TGTGCCAGCAGCTTAGCGCTGGTTGGTGAGGGGGGCCAAAACATTCAGTACTTC

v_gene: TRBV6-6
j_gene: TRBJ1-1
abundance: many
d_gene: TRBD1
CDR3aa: CASSTTGGWDFF
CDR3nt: TGTGCCAGCAGCACCACAGGGGGCTGGGATTTCTTT

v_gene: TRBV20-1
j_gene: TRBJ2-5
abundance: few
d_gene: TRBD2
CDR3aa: CSARGLAGPGETQYF
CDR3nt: TGCAGTGCTAGAGGACTAGCGGGACCGGGAGAGACCCAGTACTTC

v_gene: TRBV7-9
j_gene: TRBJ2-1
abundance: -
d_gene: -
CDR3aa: CASSSGARSYNEQFF
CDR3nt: TGTGCCAGCAGCTCCGGGGCTAGGTCCTACAATGAGCAGTTCTTC

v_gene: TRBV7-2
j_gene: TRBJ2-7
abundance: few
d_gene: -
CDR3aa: CASSLTPYEQYF
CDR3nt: TGTGCCAGCAGCTTAACTCCCTACGAGCAGTACTTC

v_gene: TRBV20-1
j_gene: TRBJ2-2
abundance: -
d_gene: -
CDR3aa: CSARVRQKNTGELFF
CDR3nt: TGCAGTGCTAGAGTTAGACAGAAGAACACCGGGGAGCTGTTTTTT

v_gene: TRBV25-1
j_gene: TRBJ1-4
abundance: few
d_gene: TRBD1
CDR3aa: CASSDPGTGIQKLFF
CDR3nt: TGTGCCAGCAGTGATCCCGGGACAGGGATCCAAAAACTGTTTTTT

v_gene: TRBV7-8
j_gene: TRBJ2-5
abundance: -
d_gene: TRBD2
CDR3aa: CASSPSGGGETQYF
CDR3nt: TGTGCCAGCAGCCCGAGCGGGGGGGGAGAGACCCAGTACTTC

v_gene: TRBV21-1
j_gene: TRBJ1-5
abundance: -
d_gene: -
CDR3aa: CASSTLANQPQHF
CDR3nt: TGTGCCAGCAGCACCCTGGCCAATCAGCCCCAGCATTTT